This T cell receptor beta chain was identified in a study of blood T cell repertoires in COVID-19. The CDR3 totals 14 residues. Germline CDR1 and CDR2: LGHDT and YNNKEL (reference sequence). With 7 bases removed from V and 5 bases from J, the gap between germline ends came to 18 bases. Sequenced by immunoSEQ multiplex PCR; TCRdb stores in-frame clones only, minus some. Here the sample spans 80,000 to 100,000 clones, about 80% being singletons. This clone was recorded a few times. V and J are TRBV3-1 (or the pseudogene TRBV3-2) and TRBJ2-7, with D perhaps matching TRBD2 (7 bases). The sample comprised peripheral blood. This receptor was identified in a human donor in a cohort sampled during active COVID-19. The CDR3 here is CASTLGGGAHEQYF. Written as DNA, the CDR3 is TGTGCCAGCACCCTAGGTGGGGGGGCCCACGAGCAGTACTTC.